This is a list of T cell receptor beta chains from one sample in a study of siplizumab effects on memory and regulatory T cells. This table comes from immunoSEQ multiplex PCR, and its TCRdb copy is limited to in-frame clones, with some not included. Of 100,000 or so clones listed, around 92% are singletons. Material for sequencing was CD4+ T cells sorted from blood. All receptors come from a human donor in good health. Both conserved end residues are part of each CDR3. A D gene is named only where the DNA matches it firmly. Rows give clone size only sometimes, using once, few, many, or a class for an expanded clone.

V: TRBV28; D: .; J: TRBJ1-5; size: .; DNA: TGTGCCAGCAGTTTATCGGGCAATCAGCCCCAGCATTTT; CDR3: CASSLSGNQPQHF
V: TRBV6-1; D: .; J: TRBJ1-6; size: few; DNA: TGTGCCAGCAGTGAAGCGTACCGGGAGTCACCCCTCCACTTT; CDR3: CASSEAYRESPLHF
V: TRBV7-9; D: .; J: TRBJ2-7; size: .; DNA: TGTGCCAGCAGCATTACTTCGACCTACGAGCAGTACTTC; CDR3: CASSITSTYEQYF
V: TRBV6-1; D: .; J: TRBJ1-5; size: .; DNA: TGTGCCAGCAGTGCGGGGGAGGCGGGCAATCAGCCCCAGCATTTT; CDR3: CASSAGEAGNQPQHF
V: TRBV29-1; D: .; J: TRBJ1-2; size: .; DNA: TGCAGCGCCCACGGACGGCACGGGGGCTACACCTTC; CDR3: CSAHGRHGGYTF
V: TRBV7-2; D: TRBD2; J: TRBJ2-7; size: once; DNA: TGTGCCAGCAGACAAGGACTAGCGGGGGCAGGGCAGTACTTC; CDR3: CASRQGLAGAGQYF
V: TRBV9; D: TRBD2; J: TRBJ2-7; size: .; DNA: TGTGCCAGCAGCTCGTCCGGGGGGGCGGCCTCCTACGAGCAGTACTTC; CDR3: CASSSSGGAASYEQYF
V: TRBV5-1; D: TRBD1; J: TRBJ1-1; size: .; DNA: TGCGCCAGCAGCTTGGTTCAGGGGGCGACTGAAGCTTTCTTT; CDR3: CASSLVQGATEAFF
V: TRBV9; D: TRBD1; J: TRBJ1-1; size: .; DNA: TGTGCCAGCAGCTTAGACCGGGACAGGGGATGGGCTTTCTTT; CDR3: CASSLDRDRGWAFF
V: TRBV28; D: .; J: TRBJ1-2; size: .; DNA: TGTGCCAGCAGGGCAGGGTTGTATGGCTACACCTTC; CDR3: CASRAGLYGYTF
V: TRBV18; D: .; J: TRBJ2-7; size: .; DNA: TGTGCCAGCTCACCCCCCGGGGTGACAGGCCGTTCCTACGAGCAGTACTTC; CDR3: CASSPPGVTGRSYEQYF
V: TRBV4-3; D: .; J: TRBJ1-6; size: .; DNA: TGCGCCAGCAGCAAACAGGGTGAGAATTCACCCCTCCACTTT; CDR3: CASSKQGENSPLHF
V: TRBV5-1; D: TRBD2; J: TRBJ2-1; size: .; DNA: TGCGCCAGCAGCTTACGGACTAGCGGGGGATACAATGAGCAGTTCTTC; CDR3: CASSLRTSGGYNEQFF
V: TRBV9; D: TRBD2; J: TRBJ2-2; size: once; DNA: TGTGCCAGCAGCGTATATGGAGCGGGGGGGAACACCGGGGAGCTGTTTTTT; CDR3: CASSVYGAGGNTGELFF
V: TRBV5-1; D: TRBD1; J: TRBJ2-7; size: .; DNA: TGCGCCAGCAGCCCGGGACAGGGGATCTACGAGCAGTACTTC; CDR3: CASSPGQGIYEQYF
V: TRBV9; D: TRBD1; J: TRBJ2-2; size: .; DNA: TGTGCCAGCAGCGTAGGAGGACAGGGGGGGTCCGGGGAGCTGTTTTTT; CDR3: CASSVGGQGGSGELFF
V: TRBV5-6; D: .; J: TRBJ2-4; size: .; DNA: TGTGCCAGCAGCTTCAGGTTAGCCAAAAACATTCAGTACTTC; CDR3: CASSFRLAKNIQYF
V: TRBV11-2; D: .; J: TRBJ1-1; size: .; DNA: TGTGCCAGCAGCTTGGTTCGGGGTTATACTGAAGCTTTCTTT; CDR3: CASSLVRGYTEAFF
V: TRBV28; D: TRBD2; J: TRBJ2-5; size: .; DNA: TGTGCCAGCAGCCTTAGCGGGGGGCTTCGGGAGACCCAGTACTTC; CDR3: CASSLSGGLRETQYF
V: TRBV9; D: .; J: TRBJ1-3; size: .; DNA: TGTGCCAGCAGCGTAGAAGGCAGGGCTGGAAACACCATATATTTT; CDR3: CASSVEGRAGNTIYF
V: TRBV28; D: TRBD2; J: TRBJ2-5; size: .; DNA: TGTGCCAGCAGTCCCGGGGGGGAGACCCAGTACTTC; CDR3: CASSPGGETQYF
V: TRBV9; D: TRBD2; J: TRBJ2-3; size: .; DNA: TGTGCCAGCAGCCCGGGTCTGGCTCTAGCGGGGGGGCGGCAAGATACGCAGTATTTT; CDR3: CASSPGLALAGGRQDTQYF
V: TRBV5-1; D: .; J: TRBJ1-4; size: .; DNA: TGCGCCAGCAGCTTGGTTTCAGGGGAGGGGGAAAAACTGTTTTTT; CDR3: CASSLVSGEGEKLFF
V: TRBV6-5; D: .; J: TRBJ1-2; size: .; DNA: TGTGCCAGCAGTCGCACGGCAACCACAAACTATGGCTACACCTTC; CDR3: CASSRTATTNYGYTF